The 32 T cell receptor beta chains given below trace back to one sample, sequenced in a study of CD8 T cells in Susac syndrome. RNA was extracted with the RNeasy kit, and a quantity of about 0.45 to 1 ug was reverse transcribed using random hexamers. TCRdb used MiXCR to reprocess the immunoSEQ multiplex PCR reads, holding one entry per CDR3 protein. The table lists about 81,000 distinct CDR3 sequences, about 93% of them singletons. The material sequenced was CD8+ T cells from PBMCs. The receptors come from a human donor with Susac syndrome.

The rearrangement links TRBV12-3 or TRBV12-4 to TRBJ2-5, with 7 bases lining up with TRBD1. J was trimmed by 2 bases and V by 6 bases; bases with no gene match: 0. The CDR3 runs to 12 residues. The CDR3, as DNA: TGTGCCAGCAGGGGACAGCAAGAGACCCAGTACTTC. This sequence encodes CASRGQQETQYF.

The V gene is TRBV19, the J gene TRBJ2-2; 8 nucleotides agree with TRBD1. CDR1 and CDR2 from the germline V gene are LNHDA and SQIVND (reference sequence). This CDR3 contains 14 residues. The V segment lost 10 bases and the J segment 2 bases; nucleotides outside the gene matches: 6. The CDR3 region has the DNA TGTGCCACGACGGACAGGGTTAACACCGGGGAGCTGTTTTTT. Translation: CATTDRVNTGELFF.

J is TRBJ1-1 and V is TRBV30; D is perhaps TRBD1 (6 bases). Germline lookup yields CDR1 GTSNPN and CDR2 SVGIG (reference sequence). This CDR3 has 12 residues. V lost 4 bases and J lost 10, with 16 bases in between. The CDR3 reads CAWTGGAVGAFF. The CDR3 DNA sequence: TGTGCCTGGACCGGGGGGGCTGTCGGAGCTTTCTTT.

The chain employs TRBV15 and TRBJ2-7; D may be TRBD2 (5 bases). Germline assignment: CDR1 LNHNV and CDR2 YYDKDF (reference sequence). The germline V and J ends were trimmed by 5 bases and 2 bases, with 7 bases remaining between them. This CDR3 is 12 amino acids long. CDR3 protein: CATSEGAYEQYF. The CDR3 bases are TGTGCCACCAGCGAGGGAGCCTACGAGCAGTACTTC.

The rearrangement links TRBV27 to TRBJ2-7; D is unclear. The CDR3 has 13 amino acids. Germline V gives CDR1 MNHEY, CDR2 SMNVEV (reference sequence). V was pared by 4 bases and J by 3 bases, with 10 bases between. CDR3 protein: CASSSLDNYEQYF. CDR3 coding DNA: TGTGCCAGCAGTTCTCTAGACAACTACGAGCAGTACTTC.

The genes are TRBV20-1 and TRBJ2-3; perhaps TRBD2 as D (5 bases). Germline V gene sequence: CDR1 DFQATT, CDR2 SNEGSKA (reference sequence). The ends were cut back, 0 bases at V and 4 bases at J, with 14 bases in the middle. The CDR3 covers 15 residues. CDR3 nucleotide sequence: TGCAGTGCTAGAGAGGCAGCGGATTTCTCAGATACGCAGTATTTT. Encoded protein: CSAREAADFSDTQYF.

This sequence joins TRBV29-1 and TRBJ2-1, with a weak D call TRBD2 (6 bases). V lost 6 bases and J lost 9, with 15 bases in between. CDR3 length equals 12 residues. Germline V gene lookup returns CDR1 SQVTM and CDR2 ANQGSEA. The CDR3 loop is CSVTPRGGEQFF. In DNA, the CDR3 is TGCAGCGTAACGCCTCGGGGAGGTGAGCAGTTCTTC.

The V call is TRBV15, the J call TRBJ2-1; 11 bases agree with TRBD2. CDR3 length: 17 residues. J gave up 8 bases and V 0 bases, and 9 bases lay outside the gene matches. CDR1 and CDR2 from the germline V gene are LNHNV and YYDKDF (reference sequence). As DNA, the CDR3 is TGTGCCACCAGCAGAGATGGGACTAGCGGTCCTCACGATGAGCAGTTCTTC. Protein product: CATSRDGTSGPHDEQFF.

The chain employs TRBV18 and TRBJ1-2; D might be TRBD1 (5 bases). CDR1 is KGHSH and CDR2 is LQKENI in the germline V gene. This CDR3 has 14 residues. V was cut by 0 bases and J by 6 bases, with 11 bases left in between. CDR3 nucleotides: TGTGCCAGCTCACCACCTCTGGGGGAGGATGGCTACACCTTC. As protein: CASSPPLGEDGYTF.

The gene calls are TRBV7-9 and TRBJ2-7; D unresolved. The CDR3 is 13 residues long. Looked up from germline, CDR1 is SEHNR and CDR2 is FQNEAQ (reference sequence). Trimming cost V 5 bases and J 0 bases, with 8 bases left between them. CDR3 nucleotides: TGTGCCAGCAGCCCCGCCGGCTCCTACGAGCAGTACTTC. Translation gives CASSPAGSYEQYF.

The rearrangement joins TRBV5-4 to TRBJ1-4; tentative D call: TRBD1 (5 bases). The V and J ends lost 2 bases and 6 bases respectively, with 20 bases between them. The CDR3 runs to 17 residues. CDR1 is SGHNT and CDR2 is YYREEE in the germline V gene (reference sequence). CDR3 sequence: CASSFGPGKKEDEKLFF. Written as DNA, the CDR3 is TGTGCCAGCAGCTTCGGTCCAGGGAAGAAGGAAGATGAAAAACTGTTTTTT.

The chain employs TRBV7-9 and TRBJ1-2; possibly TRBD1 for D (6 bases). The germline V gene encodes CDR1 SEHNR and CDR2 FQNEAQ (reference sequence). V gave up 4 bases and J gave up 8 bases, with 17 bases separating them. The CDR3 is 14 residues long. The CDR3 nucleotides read TGTGCCAGCAGCTCGATGGGGGCGGTAGTAGGCTACACCTTC. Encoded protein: CASSSMGAVVGYTF.

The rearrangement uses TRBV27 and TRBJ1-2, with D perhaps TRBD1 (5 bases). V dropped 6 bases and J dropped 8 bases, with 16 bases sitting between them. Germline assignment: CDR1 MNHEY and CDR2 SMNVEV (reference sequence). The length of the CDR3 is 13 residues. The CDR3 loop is CASRPLGVDGYTF. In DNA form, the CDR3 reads TGTGCCAGCAGACCCTTGGGGGTGGACGGCTACACCTTC.

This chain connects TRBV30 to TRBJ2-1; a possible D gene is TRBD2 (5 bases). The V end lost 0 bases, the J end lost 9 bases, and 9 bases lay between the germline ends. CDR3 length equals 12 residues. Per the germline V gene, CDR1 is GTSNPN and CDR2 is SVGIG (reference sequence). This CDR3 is CAWSVTAGEQFF. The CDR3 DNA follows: TGTGCCTGGAGTGTAACTGCGGGTGAGCAGTTCTTC. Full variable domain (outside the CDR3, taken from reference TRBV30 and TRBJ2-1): SQTIHQWPATLVQPVGSPLSLECTVEGTSNPNLYWYRQAAGRGLQLLFYSVGIGQISSEVPQNLSASRPQDRQFILSSKKLLLSDSGFYLCAWSVTAGEQFFGPGTRLTVL.

CDR3 sequence reads: CASSPIRNGQETQYF. CDR3 bases: TGTGCCAGCAGCCCGATAAGGAATGGCCAAGAGACCCAGTACTTC. The chain joins TRBV6-6 to TRBJ2-5; D is undetermined. Germline CDR1 reads MNHNY; CDR2 reads SVGAGI (reference sequence). Trimming cost V 6 bases and J 1 base, with 15 bases left between them. The CDR3 runs to 15 residues.

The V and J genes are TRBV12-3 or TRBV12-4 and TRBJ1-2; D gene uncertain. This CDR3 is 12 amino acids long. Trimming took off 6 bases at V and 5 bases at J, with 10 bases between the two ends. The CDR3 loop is CASRTETYGYTF. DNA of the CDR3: TGTGCCAGCAGGACGGAGACGTATGGCTACACCTTC.

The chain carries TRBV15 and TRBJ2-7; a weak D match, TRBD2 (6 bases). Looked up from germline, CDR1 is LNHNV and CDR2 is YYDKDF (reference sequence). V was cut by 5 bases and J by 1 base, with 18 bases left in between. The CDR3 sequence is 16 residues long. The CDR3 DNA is TGTGCCACCAGCCCGGACTTTTTTGCGGGATCCTACGAGCAGTACTTC. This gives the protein CATSPDFFAGSYEQYF.

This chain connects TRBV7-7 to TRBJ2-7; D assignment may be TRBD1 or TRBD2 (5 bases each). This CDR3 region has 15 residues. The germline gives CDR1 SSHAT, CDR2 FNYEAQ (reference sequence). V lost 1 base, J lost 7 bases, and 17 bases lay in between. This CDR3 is CASSLGGAGVSEQYF. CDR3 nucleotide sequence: TGTGCCAGCAGCTTAGGGGGCGCGGGTGTCTCGGAGCAGTACTTC.

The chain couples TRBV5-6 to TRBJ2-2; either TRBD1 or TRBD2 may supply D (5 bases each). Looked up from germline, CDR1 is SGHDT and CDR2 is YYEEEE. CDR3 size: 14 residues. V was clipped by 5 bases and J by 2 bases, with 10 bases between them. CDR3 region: CASSWDGNTGELFF. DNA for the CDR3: TGTGCCAGCAGTTGGGACGGTAACACCGGGGAGCTGTTTTTT. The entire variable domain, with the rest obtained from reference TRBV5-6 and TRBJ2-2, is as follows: DAGVTQSPTHLIKTRGQQVTLRCSPKSGHDTVSWYQQALGQGPQFIFQYYEEEERQRGNFPDRFSGHQFPNYSSELNVNALLLGDSALYLCASSWDGNTGELFFGEGSRLTVL.

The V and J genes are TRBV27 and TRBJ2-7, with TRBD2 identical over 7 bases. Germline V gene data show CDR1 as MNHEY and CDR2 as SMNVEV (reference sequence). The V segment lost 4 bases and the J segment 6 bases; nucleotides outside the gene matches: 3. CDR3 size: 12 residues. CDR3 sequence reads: CASSSGLGEQYF. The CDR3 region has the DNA TGTGCCAGCAGTTCCGGACTAGGCGAGCAGTACTTC.

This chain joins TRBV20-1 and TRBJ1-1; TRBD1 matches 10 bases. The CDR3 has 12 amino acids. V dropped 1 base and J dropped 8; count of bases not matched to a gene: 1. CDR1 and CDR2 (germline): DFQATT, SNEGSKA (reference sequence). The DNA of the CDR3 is TGCAGTGCTAGAGGACAGGGGGCCGAAGCTTTCTTT. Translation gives CSARGQGAEAFF.

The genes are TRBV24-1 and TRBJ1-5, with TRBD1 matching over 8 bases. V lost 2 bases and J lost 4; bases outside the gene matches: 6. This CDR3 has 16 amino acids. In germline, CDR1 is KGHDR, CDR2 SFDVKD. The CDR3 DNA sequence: TGTGCCACCAGTGATTCTGGACAGGGCTCAAATCAGCCCCAGCATTTT. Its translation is CATSDSGQGSNQPQHF.

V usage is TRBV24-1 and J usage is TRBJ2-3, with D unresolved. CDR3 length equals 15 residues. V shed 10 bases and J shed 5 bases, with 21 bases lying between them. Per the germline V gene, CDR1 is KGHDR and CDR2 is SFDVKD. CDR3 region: CATTLLTLLEDTQYF. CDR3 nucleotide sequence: TGTGCCACGACTCTCTTGACACTCTTGGAAGATACGCAGTATTTT.

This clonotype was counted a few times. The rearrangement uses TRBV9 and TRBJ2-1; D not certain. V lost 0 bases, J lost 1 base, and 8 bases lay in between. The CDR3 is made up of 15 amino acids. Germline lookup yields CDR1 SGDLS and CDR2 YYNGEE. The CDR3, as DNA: TGTGCCAGCAGCGTAGGTCAAGGTTCCTACAATGAGCAGTTCTTC. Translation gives CASSVGQGSYNEQFF.

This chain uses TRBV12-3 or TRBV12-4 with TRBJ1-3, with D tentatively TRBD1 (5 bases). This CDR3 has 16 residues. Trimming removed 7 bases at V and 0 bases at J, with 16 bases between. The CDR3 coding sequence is TGTGCCAGCACCCCTGGGGCGAAGAGCTCTGGAAACACCATATATTTT. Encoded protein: CASTPGAKSSGNTIYF.

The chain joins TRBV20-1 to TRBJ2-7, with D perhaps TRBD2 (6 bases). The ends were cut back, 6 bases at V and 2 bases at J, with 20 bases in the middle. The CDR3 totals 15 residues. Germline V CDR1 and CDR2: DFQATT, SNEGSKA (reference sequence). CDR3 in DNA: TGCAGTGCCACCCCGCGCGGCGGGATCACCTACGAGCAGTACTTC. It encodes CSATPRGGITYEQYF.

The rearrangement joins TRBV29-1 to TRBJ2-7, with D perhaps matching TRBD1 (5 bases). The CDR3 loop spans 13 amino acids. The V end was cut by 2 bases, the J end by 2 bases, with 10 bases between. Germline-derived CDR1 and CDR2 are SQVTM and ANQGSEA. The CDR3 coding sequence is TGCAGCGTTGAAATGGGGCGAGCCTACGAGCAGTACTTC. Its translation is CSVEMGRAYEQYF.

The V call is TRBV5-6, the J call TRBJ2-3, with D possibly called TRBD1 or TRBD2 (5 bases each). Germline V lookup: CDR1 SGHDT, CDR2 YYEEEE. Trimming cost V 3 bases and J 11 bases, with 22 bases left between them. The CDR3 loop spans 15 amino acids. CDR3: CASSSGGAGGGGQYF. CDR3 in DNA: TGTGCCAGCAGCTCCGGTGGGGCCGGAGGAGGTGGGCAGTATTTT. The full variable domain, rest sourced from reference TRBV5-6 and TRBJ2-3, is DAGVTQSPTHLIKTRGQQVTLRCSPKSGHDTVSWYQQALGQGPQFIFQYYEEEERQRGNFPDRFSGHQFPNYSSELNVNALLLGDSALYLCASSSGGAGGGGQYFGPGTRLTVL.

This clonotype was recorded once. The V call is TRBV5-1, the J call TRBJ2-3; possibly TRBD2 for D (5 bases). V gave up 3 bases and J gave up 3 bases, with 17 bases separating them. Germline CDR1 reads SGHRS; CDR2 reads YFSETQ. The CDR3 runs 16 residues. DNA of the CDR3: TGCGCCAGCAGCTCGGTGAGGGCCCGAGAAACAGATACGCAGTATTTT. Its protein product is CASSSVRARETDTQYF. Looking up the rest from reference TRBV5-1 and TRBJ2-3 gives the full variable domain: KAGVTQTPRYLIKTRGQQVTLSCSPISGHRSVSWYQQTPGQGLQFLFEYFSETQRNKGNFPGRFSGRQFSNSRSEMNVSTLELGDSALYLCASSSVRARETDTQYFGPGTRLTVL.

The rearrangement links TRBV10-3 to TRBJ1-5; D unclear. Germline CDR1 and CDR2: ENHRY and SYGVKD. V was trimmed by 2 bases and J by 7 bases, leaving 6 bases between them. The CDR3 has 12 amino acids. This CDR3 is CAISEGNQPQHF. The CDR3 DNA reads TGTGCCATCAGTGAGGGGAACCAGCCCCAGCATTTT.

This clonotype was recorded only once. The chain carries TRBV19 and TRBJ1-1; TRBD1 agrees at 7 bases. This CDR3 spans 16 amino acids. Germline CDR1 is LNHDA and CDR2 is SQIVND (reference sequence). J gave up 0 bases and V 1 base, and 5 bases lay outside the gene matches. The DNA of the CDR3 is TGTGCCAGTAGTATAGGCGGACAGGAGATGAACACTGAAGCTTTCTTT. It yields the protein CASSIGGQEMNTEAFF.

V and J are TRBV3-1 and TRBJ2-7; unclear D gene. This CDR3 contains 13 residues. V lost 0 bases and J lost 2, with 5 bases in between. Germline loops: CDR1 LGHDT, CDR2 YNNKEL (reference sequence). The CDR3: CASSQDPPYEQYF. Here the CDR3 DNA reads TGTGCCAGCAGCCAAGACCCCCCCTACGAGCAGTACTTC.